A single sample gave rise to the 8 T cell receptor beta chains below, sequenced in a study of blood T cell repertoires in COVID-19. The protocol was immunoSEQ multiplex PCR, while the TCRdb copy is restricted to in-frame clones and leaves out a portion. The sample has about 200,000 clones, around 82% seen once. The sequencing input was PBMCs or T cells enriched from blood (not recorded which). The receptors were gathered from a man aged 35-49 years who had recovered from COVID-19.

The chain carries TRBV5-6 and TRBJ2-4; D ambiguous. This CDR3 has 15 residues. Germline CDR1 is SGHDT and CDR2 is YYEEEE. Trimming removed 1 base from V and 6 bases from J, with 14 bases in between. The CDR3 DNA reads as TGTGCCAGCAGCTTGTTGAGGAGTTTAAGAAACATTCAGTACTTC. It encodes CASSLLRSLRNIQYF. The full variable domain, completed using reference TRBV5-6 and TRBJ2-4, is DAGVTQSPTHLIKTRGQQVTLRCSPKSGHDTVSWYQQALGQGPQFIFQYYEEEERQRGNFPDRFSGHQFPNYSSELNVNALLLGDSALYLCASSLLRSLRNIQYFGAGTRLSVL.

The rearrangement joins TRBV30 to TRBJ1-1, with D perhaps matching TRBD1 (6 bases). V shed 5 bases and J shed 1 base, with 8 bases lying between them. The CDR3 is 12 amino acids. Germline assignment: CDR1 GTSNPN and CDR2 SVGIG (reference sequence). The CDR3 DNA reads as TGTGCCTGGTCGGGACAGAACACTGAAGCTTTCTTT. This codes for CAWSGQNTEAFF.

The chain combines TRBV7-2 with TRBJ1-1; 8 bases match TRBD1. The CDR3 spans 15 residues. The V gene's germline CDR1 is SGHTA and CDR2 FQGNSA. V dropped 3 bases and J dropped 0; count of bases not matched to a gene: 3. CDR3: CASSLTGALNTEAFF. The CDR3 nucleotides read TGTGCCAGCAGCTTGACAGGGGCCTTGAACACTGAAGCTTTCTTT.

V gene TRBV3-1 (or the pseudogene TRBV3-2) combines with J gene TRBJ1-1; D is ambiguous. The CDR3 covers 15 residues. V gave up 4 bases and J gave up 1 base, with 13 bases separating them. Germline V gene data show CDR1 as LGHDT and CDR2 as YNNKEL (reference sequence). CDR3 sequence (DNA): TGTGCCAGCAGCCTGCTGGCACGGAGGAACACTGAAGCTTTCTTT. It encodes CASSLLARRNTEAFF.

This sequence joins TRBV28 and TRBJ1-2, with 8 bases that match TRBD1. This CDR3 has 13 residues. Germline CDR1 MDHEN, CDR2 SYDVKM. The trim removed 3 bases at V and 4 bases at J, leaving 1 base unmatched. The CDR3 bases are TGTGCCAGCAGTTTGCAGGGGGCCTATGGCTACACCTTC. As protein: CASSLQGAYGYTF.

This clone was found a few times. The CDR3 does not close with the conserved phenylalanine or tryptophan, likely indicating a read error. Because the CDR3's place on the DNA is in doubt, the DNA is left out and the CDR3 is given as listed by TCRdb. The chain employs TRBV24-1 and TRBJ2-7; TRBD2, the table's D call, lacks a check against the DNA. Germline lookup yields CDR1 KGHDR and CDR2 SFDVKD. The CDR3 spans 9 amino acids, including both terminal residues. The CDR3 loop is CATSESGLS.

This rearrangement joins TRBV19 to TRBJ1-6, with 7 nucleotides matching TRBD1. V shed 5 bases and J 7 bases; nucleotides not matched to a gene: 8. This CDR3 has 15 amino acids. The germline CDR1 and CDR2 sequences are LNHDA and SQIVND (reference sequence). CDR3 amino acids: CASSPPTGWNSPLHF. The DNA of the CDR3 is TGTGCCAGTAGTCCCCCGACAGGGTGGAATTCACCCCTCCACTTT. Supplemented by reference TRBV19 and TRBJ1-6, the full variable domain reads DGGITQSPKYLFRKEGQNVTLSCEQNLNHDAMYWYRQDPGQGLRLIYYSQIVNDFQKGDIAEGYSVSREKKESFPLTVTSAQKNPTAFYLCASSPPTGWNSPLHFGNGTRLTVT.

This chain links TRBV7-9 with TRBJ2-5; 15 bases are a match to TRBD2. V gave up 4 bases and J gave up 3 bases; unmatched junction bases: 3. CDR3 length: 16 residues. Germline V gene sequence: CDR1 SEHNR, CDR2 FQNEAQ (reference sequence). The CDR3 DNA reads TGTGCCAGCAGCTCCGGACTAGCGGGGGGGAAAGAGACCCAGTACTTC. Protein: CASSSGLAGGKETQYF.